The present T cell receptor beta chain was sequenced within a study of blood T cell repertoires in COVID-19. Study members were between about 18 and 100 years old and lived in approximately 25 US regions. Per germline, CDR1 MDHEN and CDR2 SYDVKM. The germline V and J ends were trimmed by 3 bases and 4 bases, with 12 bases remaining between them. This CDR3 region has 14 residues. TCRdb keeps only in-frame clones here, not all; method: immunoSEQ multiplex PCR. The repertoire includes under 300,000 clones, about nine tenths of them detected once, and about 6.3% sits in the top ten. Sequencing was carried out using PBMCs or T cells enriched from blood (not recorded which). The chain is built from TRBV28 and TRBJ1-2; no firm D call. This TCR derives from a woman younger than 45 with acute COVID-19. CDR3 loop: CASSFGQYAYGYTF. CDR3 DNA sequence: TGTGCCAGCAGTTTTGGGCAGTACGCCTATGGCTACACCTTC.